The clone carrying this TCR beta chain was observed a handful of times. Primed by a sample-barcoded 5' primer and a J-beta primer mix, a second PCR proceeded for about 7 to 12 cycles. One entry per CDR3 protein results from TCRdb running MiXCR on the 5' RACE reads. The data contain hundreds of thousands of distinct CDR3 sequences, approximately 25% of them singletons. These data originate in a study of blood T cells in healthy people across ages. The CDR3 is 15 amino acids. V lost 2 bases, J lost 2 bases, and 0 bases stayed unmatched. Germline V gene sequence: CDR1 MNHEY, CDR2 SVGAGI. These data also formed part of another study, on T cells of mothers and their children.

The sequencing sample was made of blood. The source of this sequence is a boy younger than 18 in good health. V gene TRBV6-5 combines with J gene TRBJ2-7; 13 bases match TRBD2. The chain's CDR3 is CASSYGTSGTYEQYF. The CDR3 DNA reads TGTGCCAGCAGTTACGGGACTAGCGGGACCTACGAGCAGTACTTC.